These 23 T cell receptor beta chains were all obtained from the same sample, sequenced in a study of T cell repertoires in ileal Crohn's disease. Using immunoSEQ multiplex PCR, the repertoire was profiled, and TCRdb retains in-frame clones only, with some absent. The data show 5,700 or so clones, with 82% seen just once and 11% to 15% held by the top ten. The sequenced sample consisted of ileal tissue. These receptor sequences come from an adult with Crohn's disease.

The rearrangement joins TRBV7-2 to TRBJ2-2; D is undetermined. Germline lookup yields CDR1 SGHTA and CDR2 FQGNSA. V was pared by 4 bases and J by 4 bases, with 13 bases between. The CDR3 loop spans 15 amino acids. CDR3 in amino acids: CASSSKGLGTGELFF. CDR3 DNA: TGTGCCAGCAGCTCTAAGGGCCTGGGCACCGGGGAGCTGTTTTTT.

This chain connects TRBV25-1 to TRBJ2-2; no clear D gene. Germline V gene sequence: CDR1 MGHDK, CDR2 SYGVNS. V lost 3 bases to trimming and J lost 5 bases, with 22 bases between them. CDR3 length: 18 residues. DNA for the CDR3: TGTGCCAGCAGTGATCGGTTTGGCGGATGGGTGAAGACCGGGGAGCTGTTTTTT. Translating gives CASSDRFGGWVKTGELFF.

The chain employs TRBV6-5 and TRBJ1-1, with D uncertain. From germline, CDR1 is MNHEY and CDR2 SVGAGI. V lost 8 bases and J 0 bases, leaving 10 bases between the germline ends. The CDR3 is made up of 13 amino acids. In nucleotides, the CDR3 is TGTGCCAGCTCACCTACTCTGAACACTGAAGCTTTCTTT. Residues: CASSPTLNTEAFF.

This chain links TRBV5-1 with TRBJ2-1, with 10 bases aligning to TRBD1. Germline CDR1 and CDR2: SGHRS and YFSETQ. Trimming cost V 7 bases and J 5 bases; bases outside gene matches: 6. The CDR3 has 14 amino acids. CDR3 in amino acids: CASVGQGTNNEQFF. As DNA, the CDR3 is TGCGCCAGCGTGGGACAGGGGACCAACAATGAGCAGTTCTTC.

The rearrangement uses TRBV9 and TRBJ2-5; 16 positions agree with TRBD2. The CDR3 sequence is 15 residues long. Trimming at V came to 4 bases and at J to 7 bases, leaving 4 bases not matched to a gene. Germline CDR1 is SGDLS and CDR2 is YYNGEE. The CDR3: CASSPGTSGRGTQYF. DNA of the CDR3: TGTGCCAGCAGCCCTGGGACTAGCGGGAGGGGGACCCAGTACTTC.

The gene calls are TRBV19 and TRBJ2-2; TRBD1 matches at 7 bases. The CDR3 is 16 amino acids. The ends lost 7 bases at V and 6 bases at J; junction bases unmatched: 14. CDR1 and CDR2 from the germline V gene are LNHDA and SQIVND (reference sequence). The CDR3 nucleotides are TGTGCCAGTACCAAATTAGGACAGGATCTATCCGGGGAGCTGTTTTTT. This encodes CASTKLGQDLSGELFF.

This chain connects TRBV7-9 to TRBJ1-4; weak D call: TRBD1 (6 bases). CDR3 length equals 14 residues. The V gene's germline CDR1 is SEHNR and CDR2 FQNEAQ (reference sequence). Trimming removed 4 bases at V and 6 bases at J, with 12 bases between. CDR3 DNA: TGTGCCAGCAGCTACAGGGAAGGGGATGAAAAACTGTTTTTT. This translates into CASSYREGDEKLFF.

V is TRBV18 and J is TRBJ1-2; 8 bases are a match to TRBD1. This CDR3 spans 17 amino acids. J was trimmed by 3 bases and V by 1 base; bases with no gene match: 10. Per germline, CDR1 KGHSH and CDR2 LQKENI. As DNA, the CDR3 is TGTGCCAGCTCACCACTCAGTCCCCGACAGGGGTACTATGGCTACACCTTC. Its translation is CASSPLSPRQGYYGYTF. Together with reference TRBV18 and TRBJ1-2, the CDR3 gives the full variable domain: NAGVMQNPRHLVRRRGQEARLRCSPMKGHSHVYWYRQLPEEGLKFMVYLQKENIIDESGMPKERFSAEFPKEGPSILRIQQVVRGDSAAYFCASSPLSPRQGYYGYTFGSGTRLTVV.

This chain connects TRBV25-1 to TRBJ2-2; 7 bases align to TRBD1. Germline loops: CDR1 MGHDK, CDR2 SYGVNS. This CDR3 has 16 amino acids. The junction had 4 bases not matched to a gene; V was cut back by 1 base and J by 2 bases. The CDR3 here is CASSELGTDNTGELFF. CDR3 nucleotides: TGTGCCAGCAGTGAATTGGGGACAGATAACACCGGGGAGCTGTTTTTT.

The genes are TRBV6-4 and TRBJ2-1; the D is unclear. CDR3 size: 13 residues. V dropped 5 bases and J dropped 3 bases, with 8 bases sitting between them. The germline V gene encodes CDR1 MRHNA and CDR2 SNTAGT. CDR3 protein: CASSQTRYNEQFF. The DNA of the CDR3 is TGTGCCAGCAGTCAGACTCGCTACAATGAGCAGTTCTTC.

The chain is built from TRBV9 and TRBJ1-4; D is unresolved. V lost 0 bases, J lost 3 bases, and 6 bases lay in between. The CDR3 length is 14 residues. Germline lookup yields CDR1 SGDLS and CDR2 YYNGEE. The DNA for the CDR3 is TGTGCCAGCAGCGTAGAAGGGTCTAATGAAAAACTGTTTTTT. It translates to CASSVEGSNEKLFF.

CDR3 in amino acids: CATSSSSGRDEQYF. CDR3 DNA sequence: TGTGCCACCAGCAGCTCCAGCGGGAGGGACGAGCAGTACTTC. The chain joins TRBV15 to TRBJ2-7, with TRBD2 matching over 10 bases. The germline gives CDR1 LNHNV, CDR2 YYDKDF (reference sequence). This CDR3 region has 14 residues. J gave up 5 bases and V 3 bases, and 4 bases lay outside the gene matches.

CDR3 region: CASSLTNTGELFF. The CDR3 region has the DNA TGTGCCAGCAGCTTGACGAACACCGGGGAGCTGTTTTTT. The genes are TRBV7-9 and TRBJ2-2, with D hard to call. The CDR3 is made up of 13 amino acids. The V gene's germline CDR1 is SEHNR and CDR2 FQNEAQ (reference sequence). Deletions cut 3 bases from V and 0 bases from J, with 2 bases between.

V gene TRBV9 combines with J gene TRBJ1-1; 9 positions match TRBD1. This CDR3 region has 15 residues. Germline V lookup: CDR1 SGDLS, CDR2 YYNGEE. V lost 3 bases, J lost 0 bases, and 3 bases stayed unmatched. This CDR3 reads CASSDGQGLNTEAFF. CDR3 nucleotides: TGTGCCAGCAGCGACGGACAGGGGTTGAACACTGAAGCTTTCTTT. The full variable domain, rest sourced from reference TRBV9 and TRBJ1-1, is DSGVTQTPKHLITATGQRVTLRCSPRSGDLSVYWYQQSLDQGLQFLIQYYNGEERAKGNILERFSAQQFPDLHSELNLSSLELGDSALYFCASSDGQGLNTEAFFGQGTRLTVV.

The chain is built from TRBV6-5 and TRBJ2-7, with TRBD1 as a possible D gene (6 bases). Germline V gene data show CDR1 as MNHEY and CDR2 as SVGAGI. Trimming stripped 0 bases from V and 6 bases from J, with 9 bases between. The CDR3 extends over 13 amino acids. CDR3 loop: CASSYSTGFEQYF. The DNA for the CDR3 is TGTGCCAGCAGTTACTCGACAGGTTTCGAGCAGTACTTC.

This chain links TRBV6-6 with TRBJ1-2; 8 bases match TRBD1. The CDR3 totals 13 residues. CDR1 is MNHNY, CDR2 SVGAGI, per germline (reference sequence). V was clipped by 2 bases and J by 8 bases; unmatched bases: 4. CDR3 in DNA: TGTGCCAGCAGTTACCAGGGGGCGGTCGGCTACACCTTC. This translates into CASSYQGAVGYTF.

On this clone: Within the sample, other DNA sequences also encode this same CDR3. V gene TRBV6-1 combines with J gene TRBJ2-7; D is possibly TRBD1 (6 bases). Germline V gives CDR1 MNHNS, CDR2 SASEGT. The CDR3 runs to 15 residues. V lost 2 bases and J 1 base, leaving 12 bases between the germline ends. CDR3 loop: CASSELRGPSYEQYF. CDR3 coding DNA: TGTGCCAGCAGTGAACTCAGGGGTCCATCCTACGAGCAGTACTTC.

V gene TRBV10-1 combines with J gene TRBJ2-3; 7 bases are a match to TRBD1. Trimming cost V 7 bases and J 0 bases; bases outside gene matches: 7. This CDR3 contains 15 residues. The germline V gene has CDR1 WNHNN and CDR2 SYGVQD (reference sequence). The CDR3: CASTPTGFSTDTQYF. The CDR3 DNA is TGCGCCAGCACTCCGACAGGGTTTAGCACAGATACGCAGTATTTT.

Here the CDR3 reads CASSDSGGIGGELFF. The CDR3 DNA follows: TGTGCCAGCAGTGATTCGGGGGGCATCGGCGGGGAGCTGTTTTTT. The chain joins TRBV2 to TRBJ2-2; D may be TRBD2 (7 bases). This CDR3 region has 15 residues. Between the trimmed V and J ends, which lost 3 bases and 7 bases, there was a span of 15 bases. Germline V gives CDR1 SNHLY, CDR2 FYNNEI.

The rearrangement uses TRBV7-9 and TRBJ2-7; possibly TRBD2 for D (6 bases). This CDR3 is 12 amino acids long. Germline loops: CDR1 SEHNR, CDR2 FQNEAQ (reference sequence). Deletions cut 3 bases from V and 6 bases from J, with 9 bases between. CDR3: CASSLRGSEQYF. The CDR3 DNA sequence: TGTGCCAGCAGCTTGCGGGGATCCGAGCAGTACTTC. The full variable domain, with the rest looked up from reference TRBV7-9 and TRBJ2-7, is DTGVSQNPRHKITKRGQNVTFRCDPISEHNRLYWYRQTLGQGPEFLTYFQNEAQLEKSRLLSDRFSAERPKGSFSTLEIQRTEQGDSAMYLCASSLRGSEQYFGPGTRLTVT.

This chain uses TRBV18 with TRBJ2-7, with TRBD1 matching over 10 bases. Trimming cost V 4 bases and J 4 bases; bases outside gene matches: 4. The germline gives CDR1 KGHSH, CDR2 LQKENI. This CDR3 comprises 14 residues. CDR3 coding DNA: TGTGCCAGCTCACGGACAGGGGGACCGTACGAGCAGTACTTC. Protein product: CASSRTGGPYEQYF.

This clone was counted a single time. This chain joins TRBV4-3 and TRBJ1-1; TRBD1 matches at 9 bases. CDR3 length: 14 residues. The trim removed 1 base at V and 10 bases at J, leaving 7 bases unmatched. Germline V gene lookup returns CDR1 LGHNA and CDR2 YSLEER. CDR3 sequence reads: CASSQGDRGFRAFF. For the CDR3, the DNA is TGCGCCAGCAGCCAAGGCGACAGGGGGTTTCGAGCTTTCTTT.

The chain joins TRBV10-3 to TRBJ1-5; the D is unclear. CDR1 and CDR2 from the germline V gene are ENHRY and SYGVKD. This CDR3 contains 13 residues. V dropped 3 bases and J dropped 9 bases, with 12 bases sitting between them. This CDR3 is CAISDAGLGPQHF. In DNA, the CDR3 is TGTGCCATCAGTGATGCAGGTCTTGGGCCCCAGCATTTT.